This T cell receptor (beta chain) was sequenced for a study of blood T cell repertoires in COVID-19. The CDR3 runs to 12 residues. V lost 7 bases to trimming and J lost 6 bases, with 12 bases between them. Produced via immunoSEQ multiplex PCR; TCRdb's table is partial and in-frame only. The table records 55,000 or so clones, about 80% of them present only once. The origin of this receptor is a man aged 25 to 45 with COVID-19, enrolled during active disease. The sample taken for sequencing was peripheral blood. This sequence joins TRBV12-3 or TRBV12-4 and TRBJ1-2; D not certain. CDR3 nucleotides: TGTGCCAGCAACTCCCAAAACCATGGCTACACCTTC. It encodes CASNSQNHGYTF.